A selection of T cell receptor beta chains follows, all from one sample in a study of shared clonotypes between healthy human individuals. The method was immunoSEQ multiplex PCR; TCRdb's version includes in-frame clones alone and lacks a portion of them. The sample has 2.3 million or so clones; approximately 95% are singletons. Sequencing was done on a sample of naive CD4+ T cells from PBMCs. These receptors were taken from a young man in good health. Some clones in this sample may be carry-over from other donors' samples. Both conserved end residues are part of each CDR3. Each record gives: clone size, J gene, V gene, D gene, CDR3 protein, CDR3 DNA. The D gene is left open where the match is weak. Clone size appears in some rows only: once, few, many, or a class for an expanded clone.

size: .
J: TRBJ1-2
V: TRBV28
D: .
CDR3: CASSIRTVYGYTF
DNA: TGTGCCAGCAGTATCAGGACAGTCTATGGCTACACCTTC

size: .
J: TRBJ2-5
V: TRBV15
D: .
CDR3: CATMPLGVETQYF
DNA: TGTGCCACCATGCCCCTTGGGGTGGAGACCCAGTACTTC

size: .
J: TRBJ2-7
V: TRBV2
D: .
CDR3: CASSEGRRGEQYF
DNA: TGTGCCAGCAGTGAGGGGCGCAGGGGCGAGCAGTACTTC

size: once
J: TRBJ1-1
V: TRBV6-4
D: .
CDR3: CASSDSYLQEAGNTEAFF
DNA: TGTGCCAGCAGTGACTCGTATTTGCAGGAAGCTGGGAACACTGAAGCTTTCTTT

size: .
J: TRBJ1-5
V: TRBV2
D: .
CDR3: CASRDDSGNQPQHF
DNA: TGTGCCAGCAGAGACGACAGTGGCAATCAGCCCCAGCATTTT

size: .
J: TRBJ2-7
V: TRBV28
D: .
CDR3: CASRPTGLTREQYF
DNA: TGTGCCAGCAGGCCCACAGGGCTTACACGCGAGCAGTACTTC

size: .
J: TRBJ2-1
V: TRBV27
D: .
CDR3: CASSPLVRGEQFF
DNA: TGTGCCAGCAGCCCCCTCGTCCGGGGTGAGCAGTTCTTC

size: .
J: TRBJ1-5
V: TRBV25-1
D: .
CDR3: CASSEWSGAPQHF
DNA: TGTGCCAGCAGTGAATGGTCGGGGGCGCCCCAGCATTTT

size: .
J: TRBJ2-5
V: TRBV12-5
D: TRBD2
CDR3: CASQGGSQETQYF
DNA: TGTGCTAGTCAGGGCGGGAGCCAAGAGACCCAGTACTTC

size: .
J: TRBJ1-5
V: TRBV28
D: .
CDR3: CASSFRVVSNQPQHF
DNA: TGTGCCAGCAGTTTTCGGGTTGTTAGCAATCAGCCCCAGCATTTT

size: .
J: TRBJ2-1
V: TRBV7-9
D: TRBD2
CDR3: CASWDGLAGGNEQFF
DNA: TGTGCCAGCTGGGATGGGCTAGCGGGAGGCAATGAGCAGTTCTTC

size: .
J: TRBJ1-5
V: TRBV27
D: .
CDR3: CASSLGRGGHNQPQHF
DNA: TGTGCCAGCAGTTTGGGGCGCGGAGGACACAATCAGCCCCAGCATTTT

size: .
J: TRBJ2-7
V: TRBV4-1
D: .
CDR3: CASSQARASRGSYEQYF
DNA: TGCGCCAGCAGCCAAGCGAGGGCATCGAGAGGGTCCTACGAGCAGTACTTC

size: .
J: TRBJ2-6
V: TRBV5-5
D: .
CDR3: CASSSQGISGANVLTF
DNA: TGTGCCAGCAGTTCCCAGGGGATCTCTGGGGCCAACGTCCTGACTTTC

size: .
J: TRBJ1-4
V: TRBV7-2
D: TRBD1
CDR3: CASSTTGTADMAKLFF
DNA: TGTGCCAGCAGCACCACCGGGACAGCGGATATGGCAAAACTGTTTTTT

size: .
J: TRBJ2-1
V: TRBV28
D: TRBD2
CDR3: CASSSGAGGPYNEQFF
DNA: TGTGCCAGCAGTTCAGGAGCGGGAGGGCCCTACAATGAGCAGTTCTTC

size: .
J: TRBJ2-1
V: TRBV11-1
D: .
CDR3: CASSLLRHGNEQLF
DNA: TGTGCCAGCAGCTTATTACGGCACGGAAATGAGCAGCTCTTC

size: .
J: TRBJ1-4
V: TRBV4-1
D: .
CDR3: CASSQVGLTANEKLFF
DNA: TGCGCCAGCAGCCAAGTGGGATTGACAGCTAATGAAAAACTGTTTTTT

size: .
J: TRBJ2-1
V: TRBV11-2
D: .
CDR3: CASSLVGGDYSYNEQFF
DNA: TGTGCCAGCAGCTTAGTAGGGGGGGACTACTCCTACAATGAGCAGTTCTTC

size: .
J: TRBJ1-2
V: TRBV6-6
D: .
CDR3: CASSDNGYGYTF
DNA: TGTGCCAGCAGTGATAATGGGTATGGCTACACCTTC

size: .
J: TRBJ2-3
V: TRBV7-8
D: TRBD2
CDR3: CASSYGGGRADTQYF
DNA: TGTGCCAGCAGCTATGGGGGGGGTCGGGCAGATACGCAGTATTTT

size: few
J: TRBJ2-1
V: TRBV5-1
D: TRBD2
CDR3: CASSYGLADYNEQFF
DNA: TGCGCCAGCAGCTACGGACTAGCGGACTACAATGAGCAGTTCTTC

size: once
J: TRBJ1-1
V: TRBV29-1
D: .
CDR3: CSVEVLGTAEAFF
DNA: TGCAGCGTTGAGGTACTTGGGACGGCTGAAGCTTTCTTT

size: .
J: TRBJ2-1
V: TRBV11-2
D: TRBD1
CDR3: CASRGTGTYNEQFF
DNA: TGTGCCAGCAGGGGGACAGGGACTTACAATGAGCAGTTCTTC

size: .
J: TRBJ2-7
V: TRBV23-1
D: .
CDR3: CASSQALVRAYTAGYEQYF
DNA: TGCGCCAGCAGTCAAGCTTTGGTTAGGGCTTATACGGCAGGCTACGAGCAGTACTTC

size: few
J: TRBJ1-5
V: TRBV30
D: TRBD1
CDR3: CAWSVGRGHQPQHF
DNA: TGTGCCTGGAGTGTAGGCAGGGGGCATCAGCCCCAGCATTTT

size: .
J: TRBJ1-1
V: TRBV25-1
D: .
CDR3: CASSESLGPDTEAFF
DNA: TGTGCCAGCAGTGAATCCCTAGGGCCCGACACTGAAGCTTTCTTT

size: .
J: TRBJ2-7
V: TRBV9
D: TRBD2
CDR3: CASSPLTSGFYEQYF
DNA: TGTGCCAGCAGCCCCCTGACTAGCGGGTTCTACGAGCAGTACTTC

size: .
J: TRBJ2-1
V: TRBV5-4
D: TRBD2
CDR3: CASSSPGLAGDNEQFF
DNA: TGTGCCAGCAGCTCACCGGGACTAGCGGGAGACAATGAGCAGTTCTTC

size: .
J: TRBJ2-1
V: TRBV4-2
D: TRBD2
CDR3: CASSPVGTSGNILVYNEQFF
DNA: TGTGCCAGCAGCCCGGTCGGGACTAGCGGGAATATCTTAGTCTACAATGAGCAGTTCTTC

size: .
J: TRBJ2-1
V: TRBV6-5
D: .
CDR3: CASSSPGNNEQFF
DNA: TGTGCCAGCAGTTCGCCGGGAAACAATGAGCAGTTCTTC

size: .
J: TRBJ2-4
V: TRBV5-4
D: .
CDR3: CASSLMDGNIQYF
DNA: TGTGCCAGCAGCCTTATGGACGGAAACATTCAGTACTTC

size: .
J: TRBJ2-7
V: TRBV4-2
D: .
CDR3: CASSQDTETRRYEQYF
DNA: TGTGCCAGCAGCCAAGATACAGAGACGCGACGTTACGAGCAGTACTTC

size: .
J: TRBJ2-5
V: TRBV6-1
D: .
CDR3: CASSDSSRAGRHETQYF
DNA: TGTGCCAGCAGTGATAGCAGTCGGGCAGGGAGGCATGAGACCCAGTACTTC

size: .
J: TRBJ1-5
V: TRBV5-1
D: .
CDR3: CASSWGDNSNQPQHF
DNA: TGCGCCAGCAGCTGGGGGGACAATAGCAATCAGCCCCAGCATTTT

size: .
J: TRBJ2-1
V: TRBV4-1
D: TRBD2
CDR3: CASSPPGTSAFYNEQFF
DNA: TGCGCCAGCAGCCCCCCCGGGACTAGCGCATTCTACAATGAGCAGTTCTTC

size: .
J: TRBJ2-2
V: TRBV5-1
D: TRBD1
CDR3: CASSFVTGSGELFF
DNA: TGCGCCAGCAGCTTCGTGACAGGGAGCGGGGAGCTGTTTTTT

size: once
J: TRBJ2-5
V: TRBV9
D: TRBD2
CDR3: CASSLTGTSGRGDAETQYF
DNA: TGTGCCAGCAGCTTAACCGGGACTAGCGGGAGGGGTGATGCGGAGACCCAGTACTTC

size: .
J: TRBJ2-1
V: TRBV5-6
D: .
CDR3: CASSLVGGNEQFF
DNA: TGTGCCAGCAGCTTGGTGGGGGGCAATGAGCAGTTCTTC

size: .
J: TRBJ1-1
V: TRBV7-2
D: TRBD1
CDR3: CASSFDRGGTEAFF
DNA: TGTGCCAGCAGCTTCGACAGGGGAGGGACTGAAGCTTTCTTT

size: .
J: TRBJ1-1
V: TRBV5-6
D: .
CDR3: CASSPGDAGWATEAFF
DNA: TGTGCCAGCAGCCCAGGGGATGCGGGGTGGGCCACTGAAGCTTTCTTT

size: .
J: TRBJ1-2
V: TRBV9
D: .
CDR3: CASSIYYGYTF
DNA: TGTGCCAGCAGCATCTACTATGGCTACACCTTC

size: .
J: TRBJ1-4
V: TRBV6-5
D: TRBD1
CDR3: CASSYQSGGTNEKLFF
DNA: TGTGCCAGCAGTTACCAGTCAGGGGGGACTAATGAAAAACTGTTTTTT

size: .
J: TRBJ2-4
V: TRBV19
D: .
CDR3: CASNPGAKNIQYF
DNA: TGTGCCAGTAATCCCGGGGCCAAAAACATTCAGTACTTC

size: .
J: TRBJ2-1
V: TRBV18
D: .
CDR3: CASSPNSGTLEQFF
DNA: TGTGCCAGCTCACCAAACTCCGGGACTCTAGAGCAGTTCTTC

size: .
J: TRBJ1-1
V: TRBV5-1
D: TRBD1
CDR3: CASSSTGAAGEAFF
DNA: TGCGCCAGCAGCTCTACAGGGGCCGCGGGGGAAGCTTTCTTT

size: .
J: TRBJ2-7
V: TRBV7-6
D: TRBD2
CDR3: CASSLALAGARPYEQYF
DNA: TGTGCCAGCAGCTTAGCATTAGCGGGAGCAAGACCCTACGAGCAGTACTTC

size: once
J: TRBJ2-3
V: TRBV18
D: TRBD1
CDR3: CASSGETGVTDTQYF
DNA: TGTGCCAGCTCAGGGGAAACAGGGGTCACAGATACGCAGTATTTT

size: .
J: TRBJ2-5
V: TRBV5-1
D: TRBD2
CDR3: CASRQIAGRQETQYF
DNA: TGCGCCAGCAGGCAGATAGCGGGGAGACAAGAGACCCAGTACTTC

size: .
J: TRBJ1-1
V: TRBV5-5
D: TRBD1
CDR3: CASSLLGRGSTEAFF
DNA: TGTGCCAGCAGCTTGTTGGGCAGGGGGAGTACTGAAGCTTTCTTT

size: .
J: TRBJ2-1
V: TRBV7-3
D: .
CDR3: CASSLTSGQEQFF
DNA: TGTGCCAGCAGCTTAACGTCTGGGCAGGAGCAGTTCTTC

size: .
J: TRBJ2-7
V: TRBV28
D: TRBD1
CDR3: CASTVSGGITYEQYF
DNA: TGTGCCAGCACAGTTTCAGGGGGCATCACCTACGAGCAGTACTTC

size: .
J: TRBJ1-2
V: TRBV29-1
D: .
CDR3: CSVVQGGSGYTF
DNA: TGCAGCGTTGTGCAGGGTGGTTCCGGCTACACCTTC

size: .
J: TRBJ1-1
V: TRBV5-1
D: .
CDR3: CASTRPDSGNTEAFF
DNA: TGCGCCAGCACCAGGCCCGATTCAGGGAACACTGAAGCTTTCTTT

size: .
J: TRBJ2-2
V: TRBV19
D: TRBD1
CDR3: CASSRDGQGKETGELFF
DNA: TGTGCCAGTAGTAGAGACGGACAGGGGAAAGAAACCGGGGAGCTGTTTTTT

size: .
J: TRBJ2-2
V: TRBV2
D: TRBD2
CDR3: CASSELTSYTGELFF
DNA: TGTGCCAGCAGTGAATTGACTAGCTACACCGGGGAGCTGTTTTTT

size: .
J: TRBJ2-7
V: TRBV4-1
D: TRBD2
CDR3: CASSPYSGRAIGEQYF
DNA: TGCGCCAGCAGCCCCTATAGCGGGAGGGCCATCGGCGAGCAGTACTTC